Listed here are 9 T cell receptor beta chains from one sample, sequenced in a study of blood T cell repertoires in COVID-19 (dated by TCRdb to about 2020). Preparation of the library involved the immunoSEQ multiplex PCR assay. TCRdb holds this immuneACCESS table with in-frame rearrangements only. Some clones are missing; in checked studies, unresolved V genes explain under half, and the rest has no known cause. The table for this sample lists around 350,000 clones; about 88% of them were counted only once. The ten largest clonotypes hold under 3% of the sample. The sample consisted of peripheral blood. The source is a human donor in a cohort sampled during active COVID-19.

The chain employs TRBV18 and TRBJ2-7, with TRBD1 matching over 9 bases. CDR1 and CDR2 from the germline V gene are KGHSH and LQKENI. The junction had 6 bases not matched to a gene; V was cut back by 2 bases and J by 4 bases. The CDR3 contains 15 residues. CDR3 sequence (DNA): TGTGCCAGCTCACCAGAACAGGGGGCGGGGTACGAGCAGTACTTC. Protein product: CASSPEQGAGYEQYF.

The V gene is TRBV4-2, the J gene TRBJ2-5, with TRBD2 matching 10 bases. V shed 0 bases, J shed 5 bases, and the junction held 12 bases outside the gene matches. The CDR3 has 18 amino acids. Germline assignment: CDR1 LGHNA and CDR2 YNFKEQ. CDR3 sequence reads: CASSQETSGGAGFETQYF. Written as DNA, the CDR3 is TGTGCCAGCAGCCAAGAAACCAGCGGGGGGGCCGGGTTTGAGACCCAGTACTTC.

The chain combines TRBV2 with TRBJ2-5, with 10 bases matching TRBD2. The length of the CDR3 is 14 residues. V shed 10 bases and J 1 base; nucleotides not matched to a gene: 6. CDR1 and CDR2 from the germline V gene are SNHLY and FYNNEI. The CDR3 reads CATGSGRGQETQYF. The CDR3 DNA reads TGTGCCACAGGAAGCGGGAGGGGCCAAGAGACCCAGTACTTC.

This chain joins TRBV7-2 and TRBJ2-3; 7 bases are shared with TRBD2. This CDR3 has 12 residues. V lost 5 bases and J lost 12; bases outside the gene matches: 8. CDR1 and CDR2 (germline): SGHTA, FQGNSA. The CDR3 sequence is CASSAAGTTQYF. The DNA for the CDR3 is TGTGCCAGCAGCGCGGCCGGGACTACCCAGTATTTT.

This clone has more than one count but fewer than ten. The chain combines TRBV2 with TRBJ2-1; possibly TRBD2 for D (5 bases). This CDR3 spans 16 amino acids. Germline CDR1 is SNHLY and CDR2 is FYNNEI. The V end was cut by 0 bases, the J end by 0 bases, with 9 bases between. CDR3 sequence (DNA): TGTGCCAGCAGTGAAGCGTGGGAGAGCTCCTACAATGAGCAGTTCTTC. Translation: CASSEAWESSYNEQFF.

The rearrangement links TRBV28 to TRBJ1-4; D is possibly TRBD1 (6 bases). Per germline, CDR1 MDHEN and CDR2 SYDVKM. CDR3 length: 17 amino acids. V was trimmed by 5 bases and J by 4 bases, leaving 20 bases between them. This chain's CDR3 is CASSHIPTGNYNEKLFF. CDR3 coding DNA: TGTGCCAGCAGTCATATTCCAACAGGGAACTATAATGAAAAACTGTTTTTT.

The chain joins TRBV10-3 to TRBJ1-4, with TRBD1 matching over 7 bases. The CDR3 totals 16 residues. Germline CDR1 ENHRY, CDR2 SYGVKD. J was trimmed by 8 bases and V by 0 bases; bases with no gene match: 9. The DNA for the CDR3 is TGTGCCATCAGTGAGTCAGCGACAGGGAAGAAGGAAAAACTGTTTTTT. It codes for CAISESATGKKEKLFF.

CDR3 sequence: CASSIGTSKNIQYF. CDR3 DNA: TGTGCCAGTAGTATCGGGACTAGCAAAAACATTCAGTACTTC. V and J are TRBV19 and TRBJ2-4; 8 bases align to TRBD2. The CDR3 is 14 residues long. From germline, CDR1 is LNHDA and CDR2 SQIVND (reference sequence). The V segment lost 3 bases and the J segment 3 bases; nucleotides outside the gene matches: 1.

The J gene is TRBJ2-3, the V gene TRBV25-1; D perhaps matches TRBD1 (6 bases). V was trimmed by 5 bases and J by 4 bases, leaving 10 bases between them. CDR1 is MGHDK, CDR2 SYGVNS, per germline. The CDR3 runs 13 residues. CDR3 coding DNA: TGTGCCAGCAGTACCCAGGGGTCAGATACGCAGTATTTT. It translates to CASSTQGSDTQYF. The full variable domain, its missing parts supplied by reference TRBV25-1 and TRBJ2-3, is EADIYQTPRYLVIGTGKKITLECSQTMGHDKMYWYQQDPGMELHLIHYSYGVNSTEKGDLSSESTVSRIRTEHFPLTLESARPSHTSQYLCASSTQGSDTQYFGPGTRLTVL.